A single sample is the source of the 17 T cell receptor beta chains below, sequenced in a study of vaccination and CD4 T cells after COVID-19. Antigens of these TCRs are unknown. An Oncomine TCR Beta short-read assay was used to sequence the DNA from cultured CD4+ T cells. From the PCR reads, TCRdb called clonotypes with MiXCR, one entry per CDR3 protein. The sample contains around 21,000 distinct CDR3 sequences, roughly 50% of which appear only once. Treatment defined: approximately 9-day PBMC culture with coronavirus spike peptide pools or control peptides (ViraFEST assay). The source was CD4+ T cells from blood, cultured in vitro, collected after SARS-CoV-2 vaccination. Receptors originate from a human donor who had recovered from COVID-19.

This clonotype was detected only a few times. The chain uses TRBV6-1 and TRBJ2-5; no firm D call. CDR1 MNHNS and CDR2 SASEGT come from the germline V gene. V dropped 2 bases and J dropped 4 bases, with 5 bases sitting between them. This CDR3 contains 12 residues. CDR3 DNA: TGTGCCAGCAGTGAATCCGGAGAGACCCAGTACTTC. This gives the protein CASSESGETQYF.

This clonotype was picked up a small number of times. CDR3 DNA sequence: TGTGCCAGCAGTGGATTCGGGACAACCAACACTGAAGCTTTCTTT. Protein product: CASSGFGTTNTEAFF. The rearrangement joins TRBV28 to TRBJ1-1; possibly TRBD1 for D (6 bases). V lost 5 bases to trimming and J lost 2 bases, with 15 bases between them. The germline V gene encodes CDR1 MDHEN and CDR2 SYDVKM. The CDR3 sequence is 15 residues long. Drawing the rest from reference TRBV28 and TRBJ1-1, the complete variable domain is DVKVTQSSRYLVKRTGEKVFLECVQDMDHENMFWYRQDPGLGLRLIYFSYDVKMKEKGDIPEGYSVSREKKERFSLILESASTNQTSMYLCASSGFGTTNTEAFFGQGTRLTVV.

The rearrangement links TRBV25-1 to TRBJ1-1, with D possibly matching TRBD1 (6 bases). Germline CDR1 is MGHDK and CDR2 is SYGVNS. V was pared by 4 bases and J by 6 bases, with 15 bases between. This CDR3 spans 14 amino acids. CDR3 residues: CASSGITGFPEAFF. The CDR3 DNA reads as TGTGCCAGCAGTGGTATTACAGGGTTCCCTGAAGCTTTCTTT.

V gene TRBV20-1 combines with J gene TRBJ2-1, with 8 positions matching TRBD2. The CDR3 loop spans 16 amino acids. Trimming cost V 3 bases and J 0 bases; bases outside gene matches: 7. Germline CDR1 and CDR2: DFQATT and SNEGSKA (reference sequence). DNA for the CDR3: TGCAGTGCTAGCGGGGGGGCTACGAGCTCCTACAATGAGCAGTTCTTC. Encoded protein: CSASGGATSSYNEQFF.

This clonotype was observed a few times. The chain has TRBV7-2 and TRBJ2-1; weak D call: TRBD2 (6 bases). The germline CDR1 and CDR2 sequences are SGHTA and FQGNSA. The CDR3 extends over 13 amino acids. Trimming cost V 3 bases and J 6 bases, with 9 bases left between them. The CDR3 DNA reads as TGTGCCAGCAGCTTGGGGGGTGGCAATGAGCAGTTCTTC. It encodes CASSLGGGNEQFF.

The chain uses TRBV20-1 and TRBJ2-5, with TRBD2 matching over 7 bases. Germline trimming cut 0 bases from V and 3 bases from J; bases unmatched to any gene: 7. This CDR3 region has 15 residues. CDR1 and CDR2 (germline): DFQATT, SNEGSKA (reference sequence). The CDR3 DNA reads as TGCAGTGCTAGAGATGTGCGGGAGCCCAAAGAGACCCAGTACTTC. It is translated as CSARDVREPKETQYF.

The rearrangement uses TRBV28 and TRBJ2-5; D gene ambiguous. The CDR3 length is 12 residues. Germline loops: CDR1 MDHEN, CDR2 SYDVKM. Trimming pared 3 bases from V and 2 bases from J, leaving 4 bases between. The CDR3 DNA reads TGTGCCAGCAGTTTCAGGCAAGAGACCCAGTACTTC. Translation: CASSFRQETQYF.

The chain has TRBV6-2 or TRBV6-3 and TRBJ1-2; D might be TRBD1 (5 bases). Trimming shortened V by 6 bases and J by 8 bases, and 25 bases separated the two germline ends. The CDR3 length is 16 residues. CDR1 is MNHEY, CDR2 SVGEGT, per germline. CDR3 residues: CASSSLTSGTLGGYTF. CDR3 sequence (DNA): TGTGCCAGCAGCTCCCTCACTTCCGGGACGCTTGGCGGCTACACCTTC.

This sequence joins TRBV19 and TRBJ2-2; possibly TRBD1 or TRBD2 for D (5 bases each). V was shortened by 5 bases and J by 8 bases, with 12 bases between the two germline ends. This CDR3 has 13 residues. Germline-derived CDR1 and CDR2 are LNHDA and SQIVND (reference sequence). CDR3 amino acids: CASSVGEFGELFF. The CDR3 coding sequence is TGTGCCAGTAGTGTGGGGGAGTTTGGGGAGCTGTTTTTT.

The CDR3 reads CASSLLQADGYTF. In DNA, the CDR3 is TGTGCCAGCAGCTTACTACAGGCAGATGGCTACACCTTC. The genes are TRBV5-6 and TRBJ1-2; D may be TRBD1 (5 bases). V lost 2 bases and J lost 6, with 11 bases in between. This CDR3 contains 13 residues. Germline loops: CDR1 SGHDT, CDR2 YYEEEE.

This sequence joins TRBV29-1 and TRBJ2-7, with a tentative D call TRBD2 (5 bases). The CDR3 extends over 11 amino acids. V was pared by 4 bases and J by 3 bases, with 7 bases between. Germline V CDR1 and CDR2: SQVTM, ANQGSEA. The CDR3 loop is CSVVEGYEQYF. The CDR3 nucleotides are TGCAGCGTTGTCGAGGGCTACGAGCAGTACTTC.

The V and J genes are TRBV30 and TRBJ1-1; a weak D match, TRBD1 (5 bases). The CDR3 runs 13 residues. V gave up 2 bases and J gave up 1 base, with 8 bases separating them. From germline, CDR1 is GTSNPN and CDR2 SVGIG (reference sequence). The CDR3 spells CAWSPGSNTEAFF. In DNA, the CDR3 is TGTGCCTGGAGTCCAGGGTCGAACACTGAAGCTTTCTTT.

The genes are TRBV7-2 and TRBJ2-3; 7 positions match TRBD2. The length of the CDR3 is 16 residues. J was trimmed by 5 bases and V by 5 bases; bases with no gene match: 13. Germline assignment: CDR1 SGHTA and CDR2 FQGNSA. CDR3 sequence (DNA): TGTGCCAGCAGCGAAGGGACCGGGGGGTCGGTAGATACGCAGTATTTT. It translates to CASSEGTGGSVDTQYF. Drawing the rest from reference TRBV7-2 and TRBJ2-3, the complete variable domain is GAGVSQSPSNKVTEKGKDVELRCDPISGHTALYWYRQSLGQGLEFLIYFQGNSAPDKSGLPSDRFSAERTGGSVSTLTIQRTQQEDSAVYLCASSEGTGGSVDTQYFGPGTRLTVL.

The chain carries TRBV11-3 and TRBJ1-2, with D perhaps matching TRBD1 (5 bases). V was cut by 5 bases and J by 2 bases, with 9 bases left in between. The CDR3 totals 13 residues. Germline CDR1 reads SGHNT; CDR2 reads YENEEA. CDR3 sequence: CASSRGRNYGYTF. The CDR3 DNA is TGTGCCAGCAGCCGGGGACGGAACTATGGCTACACCTTC.

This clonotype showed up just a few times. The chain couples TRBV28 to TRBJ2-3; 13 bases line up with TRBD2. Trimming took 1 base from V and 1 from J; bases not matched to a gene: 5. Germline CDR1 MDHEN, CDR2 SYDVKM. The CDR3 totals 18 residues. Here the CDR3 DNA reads TGTGCCAGCAGTTTATCGGGACTAGCGGGAAGAGGCACAGATACGCAGTATTTT. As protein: CASSLSGLAGRGTDTQYF. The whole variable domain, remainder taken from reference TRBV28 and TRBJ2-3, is DVKVTQSSRYLVKRTGEKVFLECVQDMDHENMFWYRQDPGLGLRLIYFSYDVKMKEKGDIPEGYSVSREKKERFSLILESASTNQTSMYLCASSLSGLAGRGTDTQYFGPGTRLTVL.

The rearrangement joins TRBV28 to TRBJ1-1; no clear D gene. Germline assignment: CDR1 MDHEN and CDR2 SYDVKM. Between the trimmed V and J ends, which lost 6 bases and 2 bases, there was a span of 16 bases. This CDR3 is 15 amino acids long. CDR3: CASRRGSVGNTEAFF. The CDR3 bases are TGTGCCAGCAGAAGAGGGTCAGTAGGAAACACTGAAGCTTTCTTT.

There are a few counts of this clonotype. The CDR3, as DNA: TGTGCCAGCAGCTTAGTCCTAGCGGGGGCCCCGGGGACCCAGTACTTC. Translated, it gives CASSLVLAGAPGTQYF. This rearrangement joins TRBV11-3 to TRBJ2-5; TRBD2 aligns across 10 bases. Germline trimming cut 1 base from V and 7 bases from J; bases unmatched to any gene: 9. From germline, CDR1 is SGHNT and CDR2 YENEEA. The CDR3 has 16 amino acids. Supplemented by reference TRBV11-3 and TRBJ2-5, the full variable domain reads EAGVVQSPRYKIIEKKQPVAFWCNPISGHNTLYWYLQNLGQGPELLIRYENEEAVDDSQLPKDRFSAERLKGVDSTLKIQPAELGDSAVYLCASSLVLAGAPGTQYFGPGTRLLVL.